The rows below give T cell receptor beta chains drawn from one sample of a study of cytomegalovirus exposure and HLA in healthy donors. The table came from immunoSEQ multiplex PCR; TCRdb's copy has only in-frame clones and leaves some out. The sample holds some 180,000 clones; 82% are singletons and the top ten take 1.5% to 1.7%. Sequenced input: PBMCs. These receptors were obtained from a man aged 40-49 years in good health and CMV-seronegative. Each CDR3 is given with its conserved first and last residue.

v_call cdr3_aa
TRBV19 CASRPAGGAYNSPLHF
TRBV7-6 CASSIDHSSDTQYF
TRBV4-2 CASSQDLAGAYEQYF
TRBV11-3 CASSLPDRGFTEAFF
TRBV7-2 CASSLVSDYEQYF
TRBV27 CASSPRTGGRRRANTGELFF
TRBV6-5 CASSSGGGGNTEAFF
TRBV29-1 CSSKSLVGTEAFF
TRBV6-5 CASSPQGWGNEQFF
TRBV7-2 CASSLVQGNEKLFF
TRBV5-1 CASSTETGAYGYTF
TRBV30 CAWSVTAGISYNEQFF
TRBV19 CASKGLMKEGTEAFF
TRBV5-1 CASEVGTSGRSGNEQYF
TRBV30 CAWRAGPYEQYF
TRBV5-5 CASSSILWLNTEAFF
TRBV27 CASSRRLIPGGRTKDTQYF
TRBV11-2 CASSLSGVGETQYF
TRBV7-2 CASTLRTPGNEQFF
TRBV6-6 CASRPGQTQLRYTF